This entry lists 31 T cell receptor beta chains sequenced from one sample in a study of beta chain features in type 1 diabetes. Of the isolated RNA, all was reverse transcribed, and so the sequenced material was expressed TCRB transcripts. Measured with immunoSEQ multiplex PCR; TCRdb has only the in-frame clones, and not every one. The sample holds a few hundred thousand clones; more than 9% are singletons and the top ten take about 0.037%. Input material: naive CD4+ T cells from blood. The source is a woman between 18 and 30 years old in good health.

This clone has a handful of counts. The CDR3 reads CAIGGNQETQYF. CDR3 DNA: TGTGCCATTGGCGGGAATCAAGAGACCCAGTACTTC. The chain carries TRBV28 and TRBJ2-5, with D possibly being TRBD2 (6 bases). CDR3 size: 12 residues. V was clipped by 10 bases and J by 2 bases, with 11 bases between them. Germline CDR1 is MDHEN and CDR2 is SYDVKM.

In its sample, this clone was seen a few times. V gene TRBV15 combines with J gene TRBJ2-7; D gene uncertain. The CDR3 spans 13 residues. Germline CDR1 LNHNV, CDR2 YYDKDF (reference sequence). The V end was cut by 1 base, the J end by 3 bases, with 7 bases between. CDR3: CATSRGGYYEQYF. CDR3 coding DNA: TGTGCCACCAGCAGAGGAGGATACTACGAGCAGTACTTC.

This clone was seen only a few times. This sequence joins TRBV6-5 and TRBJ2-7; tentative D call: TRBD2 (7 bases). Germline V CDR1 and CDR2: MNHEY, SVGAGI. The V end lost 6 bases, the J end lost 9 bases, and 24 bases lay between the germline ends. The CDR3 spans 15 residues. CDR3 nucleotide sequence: TGTGCCAGCAGCGCCGAGGGGGGGGCTGTTATAATGCAGTACTTC. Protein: CASSAEGGAVIMQYF.

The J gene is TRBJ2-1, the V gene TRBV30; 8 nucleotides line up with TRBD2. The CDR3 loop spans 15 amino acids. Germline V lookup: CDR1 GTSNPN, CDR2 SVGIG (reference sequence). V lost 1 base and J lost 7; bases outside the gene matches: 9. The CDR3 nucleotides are TGTGCCTGGAGTGGTACTAAACGGGGGGGGAATGAGCAGTTCTTC. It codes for CAWSGTKRGGNEQFF. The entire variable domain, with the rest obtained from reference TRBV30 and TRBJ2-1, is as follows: SQTIHQWPATLVQPVGSPLSLECTVEGTSNPNLYWYRQAAGRGLQLLFYSVGIGQISSEVPQNLSASRPQDRQFILSSKKLLLSDSGFYLCAWSGTKRGGNEQFFGPGTRLTVL.

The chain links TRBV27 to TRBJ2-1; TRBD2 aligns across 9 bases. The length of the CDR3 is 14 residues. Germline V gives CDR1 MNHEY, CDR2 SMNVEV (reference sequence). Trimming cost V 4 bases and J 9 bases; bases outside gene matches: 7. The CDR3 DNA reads TGTGCCAGCAGTTCTCCTAGCGGGACTAGTGAGCAGTTCTTC. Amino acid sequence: CASSSPSGTSEQFF.

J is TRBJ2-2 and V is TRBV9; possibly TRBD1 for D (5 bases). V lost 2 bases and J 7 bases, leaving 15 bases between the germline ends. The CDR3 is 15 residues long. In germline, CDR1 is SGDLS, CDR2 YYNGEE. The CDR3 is CASSVGWAGHGELFF. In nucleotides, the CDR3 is TGTGCCAGCAGCGTGGGGTGGGCAGGGCACGGGGAGCTGTTTTTT.

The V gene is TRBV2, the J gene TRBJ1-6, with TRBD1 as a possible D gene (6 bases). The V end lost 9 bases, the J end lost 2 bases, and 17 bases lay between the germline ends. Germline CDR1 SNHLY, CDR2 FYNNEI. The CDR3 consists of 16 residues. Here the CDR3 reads CASQGTGKTYNSPLHF. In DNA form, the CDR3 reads TGTGCCAGTCAAGGTACAGGGAAGACCTATAATTCACCCCTCCACTTT.

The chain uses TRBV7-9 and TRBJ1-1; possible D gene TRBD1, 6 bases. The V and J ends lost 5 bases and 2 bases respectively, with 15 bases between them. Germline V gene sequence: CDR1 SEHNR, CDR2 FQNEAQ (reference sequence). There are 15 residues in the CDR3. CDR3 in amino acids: CASSPIRGGNTEAFF. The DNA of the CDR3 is TGTGCCAGCAGCCCAATCAGGGGCGGCAACACTGAAGCTTTCTTT. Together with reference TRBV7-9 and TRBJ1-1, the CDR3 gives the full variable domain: DTGVSQNPRHKITKRGQNVTFRCDPISEHNRLYWYRQTLGQGPEFLTYFQNEAQLEKSRLLSDRFSAERPKGSFSTLEIQRTEQGDSAMYLCASSPIRGGNTEAFFGQGTRLTVV.

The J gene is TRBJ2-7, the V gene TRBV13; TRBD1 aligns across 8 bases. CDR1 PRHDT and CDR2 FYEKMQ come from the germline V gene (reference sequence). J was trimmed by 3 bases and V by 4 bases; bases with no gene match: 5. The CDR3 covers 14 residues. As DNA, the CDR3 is TGTGCCAGCAGCTCCAGGGGGCGCAGCTACGAGCAGTACTTC. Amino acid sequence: CASSSRGRSYEQYF.

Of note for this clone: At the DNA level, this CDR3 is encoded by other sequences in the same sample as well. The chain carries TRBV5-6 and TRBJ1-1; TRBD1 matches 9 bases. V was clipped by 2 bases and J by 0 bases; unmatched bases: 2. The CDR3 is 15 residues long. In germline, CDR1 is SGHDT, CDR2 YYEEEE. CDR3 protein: CASSFRDRVNTEAFF. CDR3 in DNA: TGTGCCAGCAGCTTTAGGGACAGGGTGAACACTGAAGCTTTCTTT.

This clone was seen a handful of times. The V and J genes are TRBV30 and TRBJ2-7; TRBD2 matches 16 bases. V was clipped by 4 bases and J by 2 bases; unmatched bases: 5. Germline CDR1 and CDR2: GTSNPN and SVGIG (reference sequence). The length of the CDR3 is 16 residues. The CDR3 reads CAWKPGTSGRAYEQYF. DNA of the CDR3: TGTGCCTGGAAACCCGGGACTAGCGGGAGGGCCTACGAGCAGTACTTC.

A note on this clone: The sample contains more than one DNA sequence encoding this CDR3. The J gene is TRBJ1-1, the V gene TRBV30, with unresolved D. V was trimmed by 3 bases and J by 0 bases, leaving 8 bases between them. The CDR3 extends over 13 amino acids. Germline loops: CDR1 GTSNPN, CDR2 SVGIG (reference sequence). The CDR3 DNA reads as TGTGCCTGGAGCCCTAGTATGAACACTGAAGCTTTCTTT. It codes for CAWSPSMNTEAFF. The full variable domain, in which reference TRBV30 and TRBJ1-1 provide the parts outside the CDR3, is SQTIHQWPATLVQPVGSPLSLECTVEGTSNPNLYWYRQAAGRGLQLLFYSVGIGQISSEVPQNLSASRPQDRQFILSSKKLLLSDSGFYLCAWSPSMNTEAFFGQGTRLTVV.

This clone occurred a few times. Here the CDR3 reads CATWSASSYNEQFF. Written as DNA, the CDR3 is TGTGCCACCTGGAGCGCGAGCTCCTACAATGAGCAGTTCTTC. This rearrangement joins TRBV19 to TRBJ2-1; D is ambiguous. Germline assignment: CDR1 LNHDA and CDR2 SQIVND (reference sequence). The ends were cut back, 10 bases at V and 0 bases at J, with 13 bases in the middle. This CDR3 contains 14 residues.

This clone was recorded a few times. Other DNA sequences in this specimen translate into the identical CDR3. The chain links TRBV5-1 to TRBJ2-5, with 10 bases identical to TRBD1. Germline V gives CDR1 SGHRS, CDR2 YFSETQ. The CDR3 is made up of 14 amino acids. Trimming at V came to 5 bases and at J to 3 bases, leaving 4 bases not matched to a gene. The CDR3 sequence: CASSFGQGEETQYF. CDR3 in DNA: TGCGCCAGCAGTTTCGGACAGGGGGAAGAGACCCAGTACTTC.

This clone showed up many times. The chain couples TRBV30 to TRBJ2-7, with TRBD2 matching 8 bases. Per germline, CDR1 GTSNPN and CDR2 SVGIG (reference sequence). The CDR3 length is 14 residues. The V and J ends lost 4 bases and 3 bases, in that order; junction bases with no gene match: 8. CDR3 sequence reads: CAWTGRGFRYEQYF. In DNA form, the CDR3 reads TGTGCCTGGACCGGGAGGGGCTTCCGCTACGAGCAGTACTTC.

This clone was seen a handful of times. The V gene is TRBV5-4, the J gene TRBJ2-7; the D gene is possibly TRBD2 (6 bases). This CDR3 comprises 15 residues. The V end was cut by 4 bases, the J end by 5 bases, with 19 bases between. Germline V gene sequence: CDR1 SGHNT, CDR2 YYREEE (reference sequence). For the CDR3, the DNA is TGTGCCAGCAGCCAAGTTGCCTTTTCGGGGGACGAGCAGTACTTC. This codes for CASSQVAFSGDEQYF.

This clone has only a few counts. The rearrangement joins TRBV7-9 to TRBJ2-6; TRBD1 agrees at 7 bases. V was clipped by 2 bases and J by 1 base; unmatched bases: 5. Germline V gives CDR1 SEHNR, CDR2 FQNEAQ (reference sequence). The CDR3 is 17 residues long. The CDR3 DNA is TGTGCCAGCAGCTTAAGAAGGGGACAGTCTGGGGCCAACGTCCTGACTTTC. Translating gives CASSLRRGQSGANVLTF. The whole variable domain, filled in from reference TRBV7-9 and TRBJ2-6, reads DTGVSQNPRHKITKRGQNVTFRCDPISEHNRLYWYRQTLGQGPEFLTYFQNEAQLEKSRLLSDRFSAERPKGSFSTLEIQRTEQGDSAMYLCASSLRRGQSGANVLTFGAGSRLTVL.

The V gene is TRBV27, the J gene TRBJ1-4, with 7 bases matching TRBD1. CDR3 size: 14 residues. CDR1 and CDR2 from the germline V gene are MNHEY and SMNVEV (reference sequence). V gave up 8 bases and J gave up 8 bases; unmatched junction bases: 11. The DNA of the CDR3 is TGTGCCAGCCGCATGACAGGGTTAAAGGAAAAACTGTTTTTT. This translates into CASRMTGLKEKLFF. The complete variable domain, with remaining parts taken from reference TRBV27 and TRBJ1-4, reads EAQVTQNPRYLITVTGKKLTVTCSQNMNHEYMSWYRQDPGLGLRQIYYSMNVEVTDKGDVPEGYKVSRKEKRNFPLILESPSPNQTSLYFCASRMTGLKEKLFFGSGTQLSVL.

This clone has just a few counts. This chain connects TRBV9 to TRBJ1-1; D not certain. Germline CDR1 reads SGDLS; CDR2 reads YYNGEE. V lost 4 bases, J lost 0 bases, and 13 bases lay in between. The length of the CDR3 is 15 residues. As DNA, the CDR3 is TGTGCCAGCAGCCCGAGGGCGGGGTTGAACACTGAAGCTTTCTTT. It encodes CASSPRAGLNTEAFF. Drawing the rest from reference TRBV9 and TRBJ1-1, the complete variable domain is DSGVTQTPKHLITATGQRVTLRCSPRSGDLSVYWYQQSLDQGLQFLIQYYNGEERAKGNILERFSAQQFPDLHSELNLSSLELGDSALYFCASSPRAGLNTEAFFGQGTRLTVV.

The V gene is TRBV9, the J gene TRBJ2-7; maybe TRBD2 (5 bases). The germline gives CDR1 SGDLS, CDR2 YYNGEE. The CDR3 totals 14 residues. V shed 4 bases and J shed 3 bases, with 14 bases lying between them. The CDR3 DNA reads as TGTGCCAGCAGCTTGACCTTACTAGGCTACGAGCAGTACTTC. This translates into CASSLTLLGYEQYF.

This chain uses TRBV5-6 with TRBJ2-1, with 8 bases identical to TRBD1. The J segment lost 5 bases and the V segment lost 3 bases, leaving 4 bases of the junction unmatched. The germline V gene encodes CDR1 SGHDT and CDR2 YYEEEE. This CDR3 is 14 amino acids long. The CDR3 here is CASSWGQENNEQFF. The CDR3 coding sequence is TGTGCCAGCAGCTGGGGACAGGAAAACAATGAGCAGTTCTTC.

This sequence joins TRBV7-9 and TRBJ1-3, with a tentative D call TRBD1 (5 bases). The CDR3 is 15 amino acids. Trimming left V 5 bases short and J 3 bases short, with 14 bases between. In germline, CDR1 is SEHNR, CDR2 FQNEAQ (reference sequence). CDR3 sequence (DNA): TGTGCCAGCAGCCTCAGGGCAGAGCGTGGAAACACCATATATTTT. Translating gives CASSLRAERGNTIYF.

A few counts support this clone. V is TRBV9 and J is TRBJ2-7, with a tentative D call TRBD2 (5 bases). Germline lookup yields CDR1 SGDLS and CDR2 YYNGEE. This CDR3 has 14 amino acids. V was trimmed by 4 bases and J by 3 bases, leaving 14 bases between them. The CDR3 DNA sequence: TGTGCCAGCAGCTACGGACGGGGAAGCTACGAGCAGTACTTC. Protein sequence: CASSYGRGSYEQYF.

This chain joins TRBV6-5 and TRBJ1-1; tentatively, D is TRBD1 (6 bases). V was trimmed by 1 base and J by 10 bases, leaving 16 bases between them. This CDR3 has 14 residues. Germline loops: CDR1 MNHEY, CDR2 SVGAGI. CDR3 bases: TGTGCCAGCAGTTACTACCGCGTAGGGGGGGTAGCTTTCTTT. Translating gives CASSYYRVGGVAFF.

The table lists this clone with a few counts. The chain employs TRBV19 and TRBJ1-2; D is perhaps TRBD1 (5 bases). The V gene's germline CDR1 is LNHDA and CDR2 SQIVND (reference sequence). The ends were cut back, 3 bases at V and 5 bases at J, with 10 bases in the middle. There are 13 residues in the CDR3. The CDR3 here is CASSMTAHYGYTF. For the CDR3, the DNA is TGTGCCAGTAGTATGACAGCTCATTATGGCTACACCTTC.

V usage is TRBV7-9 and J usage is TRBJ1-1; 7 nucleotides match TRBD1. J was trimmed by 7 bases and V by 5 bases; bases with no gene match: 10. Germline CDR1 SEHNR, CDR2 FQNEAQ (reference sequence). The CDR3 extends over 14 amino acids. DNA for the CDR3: TGTGCCAGCAGCGGAGAGACAGGGATAAGTGAAGCTTTCTTT. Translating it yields CASSGETGISEAFF.

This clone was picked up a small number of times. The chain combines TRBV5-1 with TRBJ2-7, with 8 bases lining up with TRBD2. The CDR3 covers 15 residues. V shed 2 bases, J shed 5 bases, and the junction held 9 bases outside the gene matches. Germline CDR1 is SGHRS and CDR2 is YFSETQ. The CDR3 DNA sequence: TGCGCCAGCAGCTTACTTAGCGGGACGAACAACGAGCAGTACTTC. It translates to CASSLLSGTNNEQYF.

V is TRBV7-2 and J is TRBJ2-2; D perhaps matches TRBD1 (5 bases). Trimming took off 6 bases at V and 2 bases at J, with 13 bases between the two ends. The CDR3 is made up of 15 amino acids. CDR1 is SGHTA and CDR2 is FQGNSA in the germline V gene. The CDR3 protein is CASSSRVGNTGELFF. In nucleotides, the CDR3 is TGTGCCAGCAGTTCCAGGGTGGGCAACACCGGGGAGCTGTTTTTT.

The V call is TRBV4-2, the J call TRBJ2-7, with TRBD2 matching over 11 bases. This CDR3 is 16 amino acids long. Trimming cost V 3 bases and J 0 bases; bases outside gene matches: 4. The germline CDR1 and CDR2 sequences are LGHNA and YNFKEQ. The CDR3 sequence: CASSHPTSGSSYEQYF. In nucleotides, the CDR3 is TGTGCCAGCAGCCACCCAACTAGCGGGAGCTCCTACGAGCAGTACTTC.

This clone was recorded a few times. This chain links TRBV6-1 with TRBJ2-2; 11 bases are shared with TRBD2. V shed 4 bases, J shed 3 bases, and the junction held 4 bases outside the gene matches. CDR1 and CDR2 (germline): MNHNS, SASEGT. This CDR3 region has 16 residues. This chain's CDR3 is CASSARLAGHTGELFF. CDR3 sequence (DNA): TGTGCCAGCAGTGCAAGACTAGCGGGGCACACCGGGGAGCTGTTTTTT.

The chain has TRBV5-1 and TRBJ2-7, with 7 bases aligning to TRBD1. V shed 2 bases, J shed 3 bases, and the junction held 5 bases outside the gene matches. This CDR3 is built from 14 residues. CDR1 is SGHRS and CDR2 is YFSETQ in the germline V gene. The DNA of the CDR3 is TGCGCCAGCAGCTTTATGGGACAGCTCTACGAGCAGTACTTC. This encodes CASSFMGQLYEQYF.